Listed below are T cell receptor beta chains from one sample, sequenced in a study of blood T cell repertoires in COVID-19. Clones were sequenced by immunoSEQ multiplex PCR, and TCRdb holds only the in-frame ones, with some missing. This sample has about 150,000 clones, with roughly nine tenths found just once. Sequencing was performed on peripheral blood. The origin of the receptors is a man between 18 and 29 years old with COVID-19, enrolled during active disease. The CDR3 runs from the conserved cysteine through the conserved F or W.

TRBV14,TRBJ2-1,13,CASSQGEYNEQFF
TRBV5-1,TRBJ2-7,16,CASSLALDRLSYEQYF
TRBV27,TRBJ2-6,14,CASLSLFRANVLTF
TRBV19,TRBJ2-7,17,CASSIGRGLAGAYEQYF
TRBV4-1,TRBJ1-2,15,CASSQGRTSGYGYTF
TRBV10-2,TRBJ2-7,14,CASSEVLALAGKYF
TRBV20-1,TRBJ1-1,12,CSASLGDFEAFF
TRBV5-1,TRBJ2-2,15,CASSTDSRNTGELFF
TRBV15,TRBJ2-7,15,CATSREAGGPNEQYF
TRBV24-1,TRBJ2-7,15,CATSEGTGFWDEQYF
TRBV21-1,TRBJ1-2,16,CASSRGPDLLNYGYTF
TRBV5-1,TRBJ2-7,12,CASSLAGEREYF
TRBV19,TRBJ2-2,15,CASSRLQGSTGELFF
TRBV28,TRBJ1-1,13,CASSRGRNTEAFF